The 30 T cell receptor beta chains presented below share a single source sample, sequenced in a study of T cell clones after liver transplantation. TCRdb's table, derived via immunoSEQ multiplex PCR, lists solely in-frame clones and lacks some. The sample has fewer than 70,000 clones, 71% seen once. The source material was CD4+ T cells from blood, sampled before liver transplant. These receptors came from a human donor who received a liver transplant.

This chain uses TRBV5-1 with TRBJ2-7, with 7 bases fitting TRBD1. CDR1 and CDR2 (germline): SGHRS, YFSETQ. V was clipped by 2 bases and J by 8 bases; unmatched bases: 13. CDR3 length equals 15 residues. The CDR3 loop is CASSFPDRDPRQQYF. The DNA of the CDR3 is TGCGCCAGCAGCTTCCCCGACAGGGACCCCCGACAGCAGTACTTC.

The chain couples TRBV2 to TRBJ1-5; 7 positions match TRBD1. Germline CDR1 SNHLY, CDR2 FYNNEI. This CDR3 region has 14 residues. Trimming removed 5 bases from V and 3 bases from J; junction bases left unmatched: 4. CDR3 in DNA: TGTGCCAGCAGTTCGACAGGGAACAATCAGCCCCAGCATTTT. Protein: CASSSTGNNQPQHF.

The chain is built from TRBV6-1 and TRBJ1-2; no firm D call. This CDR3 spans 13 amino acids. Per the germline V gene, CDR1 is MNHNS and CDR2 is SASEGT. Trimming removed 5 bases from V and 6 bases from J, with 13 bases in between. CDR3 amino acids: CASSRKSGNGYTF. CDR3 coding DNA: TGTGCCAGCAGTCGAAAGTCGGGGAATGGCTACACCTTC.

J is TRBJ1-6 and V is TRBV7-6; no clear D gene. The germline V gene encodes CDR1 SGHVS and CDR2 FNYEAQ. CDR3 length equals 14 residues. Deletions cut 5 bases from V and 9 bases from J, with 14 bases between. CDR3: CASSQPREGSPLHF. Here the CDR3 DNA reads TGTGCCAGCAGCCAACCCCGGGAGGGTTCACCCCTCCACTTT.

The chain employs TRBV2 and TRBJ1-5; 10 bases line up with TRBD1. CDR3 length equals 13 residues. Trimming removed 7 bases from V and 7 bases from J; junction bases left unmatched: 4. Germline CDR1 reads SNHLY; CDR2 reads FYNNEI. For the CDR3, the DNA is TGTGCCAGCACTGGGACAGGGGTACAGCCCCAGCATTTT. It encodes CASTGTGVQPQHF. The full variable domain, with the rest looked up from reference TRBV2 and TRBJ1-5, is EPEVTQTPSHQVTQMGQEVILRCVPISNHLYFYWYRQILGQKVEFLVSFYNNEISEKSEIFDDQFSVERPDGSNFTLKIRSTKLEDSAMYFCASTGTGVQPQHFGDGTRLSIL.

The CDR3 DNA is TGTGCCAGCAGCTATCTAGCGGGGCAATCCTACGAGCAGTACTTC. Its protein product is CASSYLAGQSYEQYF. The chain recombines TRBV11-2 with TRBJ2-7; 9 bases are shared with TRBD2. The CDR3 has 15 amino acids. After removal of 4 bases from V and 1 base from J, the junction contained 5 bases not matched to a gene. The V gene's germline CDR1 is SGHAT and CDR2 FQNNGV.

This chain joins TRBV7-6 and TRBJ1-4; D may be TRBD1 (6 bases). Trimming pared 5 bases from V and 4 bases from J, leaving 14 bases between. The CDR3 totals 15 residues. Germline-derived CDR1 and CDR2 are SGHVS and FNYEAQ. CDR3 DNA: TGTGCCAGCAGCGACCAAGGACAGCTTAATGAAAAACTGTTTTTT. Translated: CASSDQGQLNEKLFF.

This clone occurred once. V and J are TRBV5-6 and TRBJ2-5, with 9 nucleotides matching TRBD2. Trimming at V came to 1 base and at J to 5 bases, leaving 9 bases not matched to a gene. CDR1 is SGHDT, CDR2 YYEEEE, per germline. The CDR3 runs 16 residues. The CDR3 loop reads CASSLWVGGGAETQYF. The DNA of the CDR3 is TGTGCCAGCAGCTTGTGGGTCGGCGGGGGGGCGGAGACCCAGTACTTC.

The chain is built from TRBV27 and TRBJ2-1; D perhaps matches TRBD2 (5 bases). CDR3 length: 15 amino acids. Trimming removed 6 bases from V and 3 bases from J, with 15 bases in between. CDR1 is MNHEY, CDR2 SMNVEV, per germline (reference sequence). CDR3 loop: CASRLTPRGYNEQFF. As DNA, the CDR3 is TGTGCCAGCAGGCTAACCCCCCGGGGCTACAATGAGCAGTTCTTC.

V gene TRBV28 combines with J gene TRBJ2-5; TRBD1 aligns across 9 bases. Germline values: CDR1 MDHEN, CDR2 SYDVKM. Trimming cost V 8 bases and J 5 bases; bases outside gene matches: 6. The CDR3 has 13 amino acids. CDR3 sequence: CASVTGGIETQYF. The DNA of the CDR3 is TGTGCCAGCGTGACAGGGGGTATCGAGACCCAGTACTTC.

The chain combines TRBV2 with TRBJ2-5; D perhaps matches TRBD1 (8 bases). The V gene lost 6 bases and the J gene lost 5 bases, with 16 bases spanning the gap. Germline CDR1 SNHLY, CDR2 FYNNEI. The CDR3 extends over 14 amino acids. Here the CDR3 DNA reads TGTGCCAGCAGGAAAGAACAGGGGGGGGAGACCCAGTACTTC. It translates to CASRKEQGGETQYF.

V gene TRBV28 combines with J gene TRBJ2-1, with D maybe TRBD1 (6 bases). This CDR3 is built from 18 residues. In germline, CDR1 is MDHEN, CDR2 SYDVKM. V was cut by 4 bases and J by 5 bases, with 24 bases left in between. This CDR3 reads CASSYSRRTGNVDNEQFF. For the CDR3, the DNA is TGTGCCAGCAGTTACTCCCGACGAACAGGGAATGTGGACAATGAGCAGTTCTTC.

The V call is TRBV28, the J call TRBJ1-2, with 7 bases aligning to TRBD1. Trimming took 7 bases from V and 2 from J; bases not matched to a gene: 1. The length of the CDR3 is 12 residues. Germline-derived CDR1 and CDR2 are MDHEN and SYDVKM. CDR3 sequence: CASKTGNYGYTF. The CDR3 DNA reads as TGTGCCAGCAAGACAGGGAACTATGGCTACACCTTC.

This chain uses TRBV6-5 with TRBJ1-4; no reliable D call. From germline, CDR1 is MNHEY and CDR2 SVGAGI. CDR3 length: 14 residues. V lost 5 bases, J lost 2 bases, and 9 bases lay in between. The CDR3 sequence is CASSPTETNEKLFF. CDR3 DNA sequence: TGTGCCAGCAGTCCGACGGAGACTAATGAAAAACTGTTTTTT.

This clone was seen a handful of times. The CDR3 region has the DNA TGTGCCAGCAGCTTTTCAGGTATTGGTCTGGCTTTCTTT. Its translation: CASSFSGIGLAFF. The chain carries TRBV11-2 and TRBJ1-1; D uncertain. The V end was cut by 3 bases, the J end by 11 bases, with 16 bases between. From germline, CDR1 is SGHAT and CDR2 FQNNGV. The CDR3 loop spans 13 amino acids.

The chain recombines TRBV19 with TRBJ1-1; D remains unclear. The V and J ends lost 3 bases and 4 bases respectively, with 12 bases between them. The CDR3 length is 14 residues. Germline assignment: CDR1 LNHDA and CDR2 SQIVND (reference sequence). The CDR3 loop reads CASSMSQDGTEAFF. CDR3 nucleotides: TGTGCCAGTAGTATGAGCCAGGATGGCACTGAAGCTTTCTTT.

The rearrangement links TRBV11-2 to TRBJ1-6, with D maybe TRBD1 (5 bases). V dropped 1 base and J dropped 5 bases, with 6 bases sitting between them. This CDR3 is built from 14 residues. CDR1 is SGHAT, CDR2 FQNNGV, per germline. The CDR3 DNA reads TGTGCCAGCAGCTTAGCGACAGATAATTCACCCCTCCACTTT. This encodes CASSLATDNSPLHF.

V and J are TRBV28 and TRBJ1-6, with D tentatively TRBD1 (6 bases). Between the trimmed V and J ends, which lost 2 bases and 1 base, there was a span of 15 bases. CDR3 length: 18 residues. The germline gives CDR1 MDHEN, CDR2 SYDVKM. CDR3 protein: CASSLPRGRNSYNSPLHF. DNA for the CDR3: TGTGCCAGCAGTTTACCCAGGGGTCGGAATTCCTATAATTCACCCCTCCACTTT.

The chain joins TRBV5-6 to TRBJ2-7, with 9 bases lining up with TRBD1. V lost 4 bases and J lost 4; bases outside the gene matches: 9. The germline V gene encodes CDR1 SGHDT and CDR2 YYEEEE. The CDR3 loop spans 15 amino acids. CDR3 sequence: CASSTGGADRYEQYF. CDR3 coding DNA: TGTGCCAGCAGCACAGGGGGCGCCGACCGGTACGAGCAGTACTTC.

The chain employs TRBV9 and TRBJ2-1; 10 bases are shared with TRBD2. The CDR3 spans 15 residues. Germline-derived CDR1 and CDR2 are SGDLS and YYNGEE. J lost 9 bases, V lost 2 bases, and 8 bases had no gene match. This CDR3 reads CASSVLSGGDGEQFF. Here the CDR3 DNA reads TGTGCCAGCAGCGTCTTGAGCGGGGGGGATGGTGAGCAGTTCTTC.

The rearrangement links TRBV7-2 to TRBJ1-2, with D tentatively TRBD1 (6 bases). The germline CDR1 and CDR2 sequences are SGHTA and FQGNSA. V lost 1 base and J 1 base, leaving 16 bases between the germline ends. There are 17 residues in the CDR3. This chain's CDR3 is CASSLVAGAKLNYGYTF. In DNA form, the CDR3 reads TGTGCCAGCAGCTTAGTGGCAGGGGCGAAACTTAACTATGGCTACACCTTC. Full variable domain (missing parts from reference TRBV7-2 and TRBJ1-2): GAGVSQSPSNKVTEKGKDVELRCDPISGHTALYWYRQSLGQGLEFLIYFQGNSAPDKSGLPSDRFSAERTGGSVSTLTIQRTQQEDSAVYLCASSLVAGAKLNYGYTFGSGTRLTVV.

The chain combines TRBV9 with TRBJ1-2; D gene unclear. The V end lost 3 bases, the J end lost 4 bases, and 13 bases lay between the germline ends. The germline CDR1 and CDR2 sequences are SGDLS and YYNGEE. The CDR3 length is 14 residues. The CDR3 reads CASSATWSSYGYTF. Here the CDR3 DNA reads TGTGCCAGCAGCGCCACCTGGAGTTCCTATGGCTACACCTTC.

V and J are TRBV6-6 and TRBJ2-3, with 8 bases aligning to TRBD2. Germline values: CDR1 MNHNY, CDR2 SVGAGI (reference sequence). The junction had 7 bases not matched to a gene; V was cut back by 5 bases and J by 0 bases. The CDR3 length is 16 residues. In DNA form, the CDR3 reads TGTGCCAGCAGTCCCAGAGCGGGGGTGAGCACAGATACGCAGTATTTT. As protein: CASSPRAGVSTDTQYF.

This clone was observed a single time. The chain is built from TRBV4-1 and TRBJ2-7; D call uncertain. The germline V and J ends were trimmed by 8 bases and 4 bases, with 24 bases remaining between them. The CDR3 has 16 amino acids. Germline V gene data show CDR1 as MGHRA and CDR2 as YSYEKL. CDR3: CASRVALTSGAYEQYF. DNA for the CDR3: TGCGCCAGCCGCGTGGCCCTAACTTCTGGAGCGTACGAGCAGTACTTC.

This rearrangement joins TRBV28 to TRBJ1-2; D is unresolved. This CDR3 has 14 amino acids. The ends were cut back, 5 bases at V and 4 bases at J, with 14 bases in the middle. CDR1 is MDHEN and CDR2 is SYDVKM in the germline V gene. CDR3 region: CASSPPTTSYGYTF. CDR3 bases: TGTGCCAGCAGTCCCCCGACAACCTCCTATGGCTACACCTTC.

V gene TRBV7-9 combines with J gene TRBJ1-4, with 7 bases identical to TRBD1. The CDR3 is 15 amino acids. Germline values: CDR1 SEHNR, CDR2 FQNEAQ (reference sequence). Trimming cost V 0 bases and J 4 bases; bases outside gene matches: 2. CDR3 nucleotide sequence: TGTGCCAGCAGCTTAGCACAGGGGATTAATGAAAAACTGTTTTTT. Translating it yields CASSLAQGINEKLFF.

The chain joins TRBV29-1 to TRBJ1-1; D is uncertain. From germline, CDR1 is SQVTM and CDR2 ANQGSEA. The CDR3 contains 13 residues. Trimming cost V 7 bases and J 5 bases, with 17 bases left between them. CDR3 loop: CSGTPHGGTEAFF. The CDR3 bases are TGCAGCGGGACGCCGCACGGCGGGACTGAAGCTTTCTTT.

The rearrangement joins TRBV6-5 to TRBJ1-1; D remains ambiguous. CDR1 MNHEY and CDR2 SVGAGI come from the germline V gene. The length of the CDR3 is 13 residues. The V end was cut by 6 bases, the J end by 11 bases, with 19 bases between. In nucleotides, the CDR3 is TGTGCCAGCAGCCTTACAGTAACAGAGGGTGCTTTCTTT. It is translated as CASSLTVTEGAFF.

As concerns this clone: The identical CDR3 is also encoded by other nucleotide sequences in the sample. The gene calls are TRBV28 and TRBJ1-4; no firm D call. Deletions cut 2 bases from V and 0 bases from J, with 7 bases between. Germline V gene lookup returns CDR1 MDHEN and CDR2 SYDVKM. The CDR3 totals 15 residues. Here the CDR3 reads CASSLEGATNEKLFF. CDR3 DNA sequence: TGTGCCAGCAGTTTAGAGGGTGCAACTAATGAAAAACTGTTTTTT.

The J gene is TRBJ2-5, the V gene TRBV11-2, with D tentatively TRBD2 (6 bases). CDR3 length equals 13 residues. V was clipped by 1 base and J by 4 bases, with 7 bases between them. CDR1 and CDR2 from the germline V gene are SGHAT and FQNNGV. In nucleotides, the CDR3 is TGTGCCAGCAGCTTAGGGACTATAGAGACCCAGTACTTC. It is translated as CASSLGTIETQYF. The full variable domain, rest sourced from reference TRBV11-2 and TRBJ2-5, is EAGVAQSPRYKIIEKRQSVAFWCNPISGHATLYWYQQILGQGPKLLIQFQNNGVVDDSQLPKDRFSAERLKGVDSTLKIQPAKLEDSAVYLCASSLGTIETQYFGPGTRLLVL.